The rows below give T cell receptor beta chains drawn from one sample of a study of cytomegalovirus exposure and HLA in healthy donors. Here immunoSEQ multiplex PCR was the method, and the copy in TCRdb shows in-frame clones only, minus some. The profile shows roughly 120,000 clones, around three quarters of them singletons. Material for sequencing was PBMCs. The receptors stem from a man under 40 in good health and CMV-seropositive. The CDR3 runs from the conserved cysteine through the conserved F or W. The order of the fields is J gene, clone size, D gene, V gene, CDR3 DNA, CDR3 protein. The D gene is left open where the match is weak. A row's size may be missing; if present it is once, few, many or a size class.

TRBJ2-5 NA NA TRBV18 TGTGCCAGCTCACCTCCCCTAGCGTTTTACTCAGAGACCCAGTACTTC CASSPPLAFYSETQYF
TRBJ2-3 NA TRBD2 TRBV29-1 TGCAGCGTTGATCCTGCGGGAGGGCCGACAGATACGCAGTATTTT CSVDPAGGPTDTQYF
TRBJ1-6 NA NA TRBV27 TGTGCCAGCAGTCCAGGCAATTCACCCCTCCACTTT CASSPGNSPLHF
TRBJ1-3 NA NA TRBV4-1 TGCGCCAGCAGCCAAGTCCCGGGAAGCTCTGGAAACACCATATATTTT CASSQVPGSSGNTIYF
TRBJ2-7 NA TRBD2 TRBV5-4 TGTGCCAGCAGCTTGGGGGCTTCGGGAGGACTCTACGAGCAGTACTTC CASSLGASGGLYEQYF
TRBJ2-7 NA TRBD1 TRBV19 TGTGCCAGTAGTAGGGATACAGGGGACGCGATTTACGAGCAGTACTTC CASSRDTGDAIYEQYF
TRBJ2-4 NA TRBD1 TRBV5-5 TGTGCCAGCAGCTTGGCCTCCTGGACAGGGGAAAACATTCAGTACTTC CASSLASWTGENIQYF
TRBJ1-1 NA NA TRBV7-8 TGTGCCAGCAGCTTAGACCCGGGAGTACGCACTGAAGCTTTCTTT CASSLDPGVRTEAFF
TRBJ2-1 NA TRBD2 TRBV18 TGTGCCAGCTCACCATGGCTAGCGGGAGGGTCCCCCCTAGAGCAGTTCTTC CASSPWLAGGSPLEQFF
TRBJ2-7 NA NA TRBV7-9 TGTGCCAGCAGCTTGGGGAGAGGGAGTCGGTCCTACGAGCAGTACTTC CASSLGRGSRSYEQYF
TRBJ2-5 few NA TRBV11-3 TGTGCCAGCAGCTCAGCCCGTGGGGGGGAGACCCAGTACTTC CASSSARGGETQYF
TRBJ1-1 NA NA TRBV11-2 TGTGCCAGCAGCTTAGAGGTCCCGGGTGAAGCTTTCTTT CASSLEVPGEAFF
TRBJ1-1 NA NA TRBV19 TGTGCCAGTAGTATAGAAGTGGGCGGGGTTGCTGAAGCTTTCTTT CASSIEVGGVAEAFF
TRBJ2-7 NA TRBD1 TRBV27 TGTGCCAGCAGTTTATTTCCCGGGACAGGGATTGCGAACGAGCAGTACTTC CASSLFPGTGIANEQYF
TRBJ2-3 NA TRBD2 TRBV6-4 TGTGCCAGCATCGGGACTACCACAGATACGCAGTATTTT CASIGTTTDTQYF
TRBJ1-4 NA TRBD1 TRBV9 TGTGCCAGCAGCGTAGGAGCGGGACAGGTTAATGAAAAACTGTTTTTT CASSVGAGQVNEKLFF
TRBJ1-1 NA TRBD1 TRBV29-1 TGCAGCGTTGGACAGGGAGGTGAAGCTTTCTTT CSVGQGGEAFF
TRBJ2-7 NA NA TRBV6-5 TGTGCCAGCAGTTACTCGTTAAGAGGAGACTCCTACGAGCAGTACTTC CASSYSLRGDSYEQYF
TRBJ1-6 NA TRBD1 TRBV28 TGTGCCAGCAAGGGACAGCGGCTTTCACCCCTCCACTTT CASKGQRLSPLHF
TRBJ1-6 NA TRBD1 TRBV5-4 TGTGCCAGCAAATCGCGGACAGGCGATTCACCCCTCCACTTT CASKSRTGDSPLHF
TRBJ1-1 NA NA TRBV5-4 TGTGCCAGCAGCTTCTCAGGGAACACTGAAGCTTTCTTT CASSFSGNTEAFF
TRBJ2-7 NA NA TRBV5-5 TGTGCCAGCAGCTTCAATAGCGGACCCTCCTACGAGCAGTACTTC CASSFNSGPSYEQYF
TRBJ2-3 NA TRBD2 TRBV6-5 TGTGCCAGCAGTTACTCCCCAGCGGGGGGGACAGATACGCAGTATTTT CASSYSPAGGTDTQYF
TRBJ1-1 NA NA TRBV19 TGTGCCAGTAGTATAGTCTCGAACACTGAAGCTTTCTTT CASSIVSNTEAFF
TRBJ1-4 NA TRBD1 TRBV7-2 TGTGCCAGCAGCTTAGGGGGGGCGGGACAGGGAAATGAAAAACTGTTTTTT CASSLGGAGQGNEKLFF
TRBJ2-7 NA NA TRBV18 TGTGCCAGCTCACCAAATTGGAGAATCTCCTACGAGCAGTACTTC CASSPNWRISYEQYF
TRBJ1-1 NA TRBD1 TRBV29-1 TGCAGCGCTTGGACAGGGGACTATGACACTGAAGCTTTCTTT CSAWTGDYDTEAFF
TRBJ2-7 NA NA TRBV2 TGTGCCAGCAGTGGACAGGTCGAGCAGTACTTC CASSGQVEQYF
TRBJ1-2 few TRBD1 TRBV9 TGTGCCAGCAGCGCGGGACAGGGAAGGGACGGCTACACCTTC CASSAGQGRDGYTF
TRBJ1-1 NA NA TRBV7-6 TGTGCCAGCAGCGACAAATCAGTGAACACTGAAGCTTTCTTT CASSDKSVNTEAFF
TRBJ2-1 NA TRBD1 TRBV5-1 TGCGCCAGCAGCCGGGACAGGCTTGAGGAGCAGTTCTTC CASSRDRLEEQFF
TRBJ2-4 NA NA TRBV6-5 TGTGCCAGCAGTTACGATTCAGTAAACATTCAGTACTTC CASSYDSVNIQYF
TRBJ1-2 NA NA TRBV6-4 TGTGCCAGCAGGCCCGGAGGCACTAACTATGGCTACACCTTC CASRPGGTNYGYTF
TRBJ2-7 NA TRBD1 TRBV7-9 TGTTCCAGCAGCACCGGACAGGGGGCGTCATCCGAGCAGTACTTC CSSSTGQGASSEQYF
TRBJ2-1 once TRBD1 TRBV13 TGTGCCAGCAGCAGTGGGACAGGGATGAATGAGCAGTTCTTC CASSSGTGMNEQFF
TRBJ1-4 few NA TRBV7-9 TGTGCCAGCAGCTTGGCCGGGAGGGCTCCTAATGAAAAACTGTTTTTT CASSLAGRAPNEKLFF
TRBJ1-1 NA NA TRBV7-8 TGTGCCAGCACATCCGAAGCTTTCTTT CASTSEAFF
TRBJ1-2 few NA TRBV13 TGTGCCAGCAGCCCCCGGGGGATAGACTATGGCTACACCTTC CASSPRGIDYGYTF
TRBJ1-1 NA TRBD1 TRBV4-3 TGCGCCAGCAGCCAAGCGTACAGGGGGACTGAAGCTTTCTTT CASSQAYRGTEAFF
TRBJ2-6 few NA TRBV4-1 TGCGCCAGCAGCCGTGACAGTTACTCTGGGGCCAACGTCCTGACTTTC CASSRDSYSGANVLTF
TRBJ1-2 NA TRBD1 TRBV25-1 TGTGCCAGCAGAGGACAGGGGAATGACTATGGCTACACCTTC CASRGQGNDYGYTF
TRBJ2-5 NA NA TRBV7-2 TGTGCCAGCAGCGCAGACAGTTTTCAAGAGACCCAGTACTTC CASSADSFQETQYF
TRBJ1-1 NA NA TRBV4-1 TGCGCCAGCAGCCAAGATCCGGACAGCGCCTATTCTGAAGCTTTCTTT CASSQDPDSAYSEAFF